This TCR beta chain was profiled in a study of blood T cell repertoires in COVID-19. Sequenced by immunoSEQ multiplex PCR; TCRdb stores in-frame clones only, minus some. The sample holds 89,000 or so clones, approximately 88% seen once. Germline V lookup: CDR1 MNHEY, CDR2 SVGEGT. This CDR3 is 17 amino acids long. Trimming removed 1 base from V and 6 bases from J; junction bases left unmatched: 11. What was sequenced was peripheral blood. J is TRBJ2-3 and V is TRBV6-2 or TRBV6-3; 9 bases line up with TRBD1. This receptor was taken from a man aged 50-60 years with COVID-19, enrolled during active disease. CDR3 sequence: CASSYLLGDRETDTQYF. CDR3 nucleotide sequence: TGTGCCAGCAGTTACTTACTCGGGGACAGGGAGACGGATACGCAGTATTTT.